The TCR beta chain under discussion was sequenced for a study of CD8 T cells in Susac syndrome (dated by TCRdb to about 2019). For the wider study: Repertoire sequencing was used to test whether CD8+ T cell activation and differentiation in Susac syndrome was antigen driven. General findings and caveats noted by the study authors: The TCR sequencing and HLA analysis was acknowledged to have included a relatively small number of individuals.

Peripheral blood CD8+ and CD4+ T cells from healthy donors, Susac syndrome patients and multiple sclerosis patients were profiled by high-throughput TCR beta sequencing. Healthy donors were included as age- and sex-matched controls. Bulk CD8+ and CD4+ T cells were purified by magnetic negative isolation, whereas CD8+ TEMRA cells were enriched by FACS. Blood was drawn into EDTA tubes, processed within 24 hours, and PBMCs were isolated by density gradient centrifugation. PBMCs intended for TCR sequencing were cryopreserved in liquid nitrogen and were subsequently thawed in a 37 degrees C water bath. The sorted or isolated CD4+, CD8+ and CD8+ TEMRA cells had a purity of 90% or higher. Via the germline V gene, CDR1 is SGDLS and CDR2 YYNGEE. Inclusive of the bounding cysteine and phenylalanine, the CDR3 is 15 residues long. Solely the CDR3 DNA is kept, with 45 bases framed from the first base. V is reduced by 3 bases and J by 7 bases, leaving a spacing of 17 bases between them.

A word on this clonotype: Which antigen it targets is not known. Base qualities are not recorded, but no much larger clone differs from it by a single base.

RNA was extracted using the RNeasy kit, and roughly 0.5 to 1 ug of the RNA was reverse transcribed with random hexamers. The immunoSEQ multiplex PCR assay, covering 54 Vbeta and 13 Jbeta segments, was used to amplify TCR beta CDR3 regions. To correct PCR amplification bias, a synthetic template baseline was used for both primer optimization and computational correction. The original methods were these. Only productive sequences were kept, with reads annotated to V, D and J genes according to IMGT and analyzed in immunoSEQ Analyzer. Clonality was computed as one minus Shannon entropy normalized by log2 of the number of productive unique sequences. For each patient and control, public and private clones were evaluated among the 100 most prevalent clones. Susac-specific clones were defined as absent from healthy and MS cohorts, over a thousand published viral clones and other ImmuneACCESS disease sequences. TCRdb redid the processing of the public reads, applying fastp at Q25 and MiXCR, and retained in-frame beta chains. Rows are unified per CDR3 protein, each entry keeping the most common DNA and genes. The V and J calls follow TCRdb's processing rather than the paper's. In all, the sample holds 110,000 or so distinct CDR3 sequences, and about 95% of those were seen once. Of the sample, roughly 0.099% falls within the top ten clones.

Sample: CD4+ T cells from PBMCs. The source is a human donor in good health. The receptor chain draws on TRBV9 and TRBJ1-5, with the D gene too uncertain to name. The nucleotides are TGTGCCAGCAGCGCCTCGGGAAGCCTCTCACAGCCCCAGCATTTT. It encodes CASSASGSLSQPQHF.